Following are 2 T cell receptor beta chains from one sample sequenced in a study of CD8 T cells in Susac syndrome. Reverse transcription of about 0.5 to 1 ug RNA was carried out with random hexamers. TCRdb recomputed calls from the immunoSEQ multiplex PCR reads with MiXCR, one row per CDR3 protein. The sample holds about 180,000 distinct CDR3 sequences, 95% seen once. What was sequenced was CD4+ T cells from PBMCs. The source is a human donor with multiple sclerosis.

The V and J genes are TRBV9 and TRBJ2-5; 8 nucleotides line up with TRBD2. V lost 3 bases to trimming and J lost 1 base; unmatched junction nucleotides: 2. The CDR3 sequence is 14 residues long. Germline CDR1 is SGDLS and CDR2 is YYNGEE. The CDR3 coding sequence is TGTGCCAGCAGCGCGGGGGGGAGCCAAGAGACCCAGTACTTC. It yields the protein CASSAGGSQETQYF.

CDR3 DNA sequence: TGTGCCAGCAGTCCCCCGACAGGGTCCTACAATGAGCAGTTCTTC. Amino acid sequence: CASSPPTGSYNEQFF. V gene TRBV12-3 or TRBV12-4 combines with J gene TRBJ2-1, with 7 nucleotides matching TRBD1. Unmatched junction bases numbered 5, after V lost 5 bases and J lost 1 base. The CDR3 is 15 residues long.